This T cell receptor (beta chain) was recorded in a study of blood T cells in healthy people across ages. About this clonotype: The antigen remains undetermined.

Findings of the study overall: Because sorting was not performed, PBMCs prevented conclusive naive versus antigen-experienced comparison. Across the age range, TCR beta diversity per million T cells fell in a roughly linear way.

This CDR3 region has 14 residues. The V end was cut by 8 bases, the J end by 0 bases, with 16 bases between. Germline V gene lookup returns CDR1 GTSNPN and CDR2 SVGIG (reference sequence). The use of a sample-barcoded 5' primer and a J-beta primer mix characterized a second PCR of 7 to 11 cycles. The template-switch adaptor was a 5' adaptor with 12 random nucleotides. It tagged each cDNA molecule. Each CDR3 protein gets one entry after TCRdb re-called the 5' RACE reads with MiXCR. The sample lists 590,000 or so distinct CDR3 sequences; roughly 30% were seen once. This sequence originates from a woman of 80 years or more in good health. The chain carries TRBV30 and TRBJ1-1; maybe TRBD1 (6 bases). Sequenced input: blood. The CDR3 sequence is CARITGFMNTEAFF. CDR3 DNA: TGTGCCCGGATCACAGGGTTCATGAACACTGAAGCTTTCTTT.